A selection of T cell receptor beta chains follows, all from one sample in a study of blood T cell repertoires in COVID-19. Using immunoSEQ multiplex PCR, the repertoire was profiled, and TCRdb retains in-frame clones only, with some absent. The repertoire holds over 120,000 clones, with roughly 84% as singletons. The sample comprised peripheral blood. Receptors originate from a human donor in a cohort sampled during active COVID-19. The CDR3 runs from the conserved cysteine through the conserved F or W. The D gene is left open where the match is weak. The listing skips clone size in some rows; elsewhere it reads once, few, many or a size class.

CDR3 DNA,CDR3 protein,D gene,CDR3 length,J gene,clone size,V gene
TGTGCCAGCAGGTCAGGGAATTACAATGAAAAACTGTTTTTT,CASRSGNYNEKLFF,-,14,TRBJ1-4,-,TRBV6-5
TGTGCCAGCAGCGTAGGTCGACAGCCCATCGGGGAGCTGTTTTTT,CASSVGRQPIGELFF,-,15,TRBJ2-2,-,TRBV9
TGCAGCGTTGAAGTCGGTGGTCCCGAAGCTTTCTTT,CSVEVGGPEAFF,-,12,TRBJ1-1,-,TRBV29-1
TGTGCCAGTAGTAATAATTGGGACAGCAACTATGGCTACACCTTC,CASSNNWDSNYGYTF,TRBD1,15,TRBJ1-2,-,TRBV19
TGTGCCAGCAGCTTGACAGGGGTCGACTATGGCTACACCTTC,CASSLTGVDYGYTF,TRBD1,14,TRBJ1-2,-,TRBV5-4
TGTGCCAGCAGCTTAGTTGTAGAAAATAACTACGAGCAGTACTTC,CASSLVVENNYEQYF,-,15,TRBJ2-7,-,TRBV11-3
TGTGCCAGCAGCTTGCTGACAGGGAACACCGGGGAGCTGTTTTTT,CASSLLTGNTGELFF,-,15,TRBJ2-2,few,TRBV5-4
TGTGCCAGTAGTATGAGGTCGGGACAAACTTACGAGCAGTACTTC,CASSMRSGQTYEQYF,-,15,TRBJ2-7,-,TRBV19
TGTGCCAGCAGCGGGACAGGGGGGAAAAACATTCAGTACTTC,CASSGTGGKNIQYF,TRBD1,14,TRBJ2-4,-,TRBV2
TGTGCCAGCAGTCGGCAGACTAGAATTCCGGGCACCGGGGAGCTGTTTTTT,CASSRQTRIPGTGELFF,-,17,TRBJ2-2,-,TRBV6-6